This T cell receptor (beta chain) appears in the sequencing data of a study of T cells in tuberculosis. About the research overall: PBMC were archived before or within 7 days of starting treatment. Broader study findings: GMM-specific TCRs were nearer to active tuberculosis alpha repertoires, suggesting expansion. GEM motif frequencies gave approximately 70% accuracy; the GMM repertoire gave 85% to 90%.

In germline, CDR1 is GTSNPN, CDR2 SVGIG (reference sequence). Losses at the gene ends were 3 bases for V and 1 base for J; bases not matched to a gene: 5. CDR3 length: 14 residues. On this clone: What it recognizes is unknown.

Time point noted: new active TB diagnosis, blood taken before or within 7 days of starting treatment. Each clinical donor contributed on average roughly 90,000 T cells from unsorted cryopreserved PBMC. Some clones are missing from TCRdb's copy, which holds only in-frame ones; the method was immunoSEQ multiplex PCR. The sample shows tens of thousands of clones, about 85% of them seen only once. The receptor was derived from an adult with tuberculosis. Specimen: PBMCs, collected at tuberculosis diagnosis. This chain uses TRBV30 with TRBJ1-1; 7 positions agree with TRBD1. CDR3 sequence reads: CAWSAGQPNTEAFF. CDR3 bases: TGTGCCTGGAGCGCGGGACAGCCGAACACTGAAGCTTTCTTT.